Presented here are 19 T cell receptor beta chains from one specimen sequenced in a study of blood T cell repertoires in COVID-19. TCRdb's table, derived via immunoSEQ multiplex PCR, lists solely in-frame clones and lacks some. The table records about 29,000 clones, 60% to 80% of them present only once. Sequenced material: peripheral blood. The receptors originated from a woman aged 65 to 85 with active or convalescent COVID-19.

The chain employs TRBV30 and TRBJ1-3; 9 bases line up with TRBD1. The CDR3 sequence is 15 residues long. V was pared by 5 bases and J by 3 bases, with 8 bases of the junction left unmatched. Germline lookup yields CDR1 GTSNPN and CDR2 SVGIG (reference sequence). The CDR3 loop reads CAWRTGGGFGNTIYF. Written as DNA, the CDR3 is TGTGCCTGGCGAACAGGGGGCGGATTTGGAAACACCATATATTTT.

This clone has a handful of counts. The rearrangement joins TRBV5-4 to TRBJ1-4; 11 bases map to TRBD1. The germline CDR1 and CDR2 sequences are SGHNT and YYREEE (reference sequence). J was trimmed by 10 bases and V by 4 bases; bases with no gene match: 9. This CDR3 has 15 residues. CDR3 loop: CASSGGTGGPGKLFF. Here the CDR3 DNA reads TGTGCCAGCAGCGGAGGGACAGGGGGGCCTGGAAAACTGTTTTTT.

The rearrangement joins TRBV11-2 to TRBJ2-1; TRBD2 agrees at 13 bases. With V trimmed by 3 bases and J by 2 bases, 1 base remained unmatched. The V gene's germline CDR1 is SGHAT and CDR2 FQNNGV. This CDR3 has 16 residues. The CDR3 here is CASSFGTSGAYNEQFF. For the CDR3, the DNA is TGTGCCAGCAGCTTTGGGACTAGCGGGGCCTACAATGAGCAGTTCTTC.

This chain joins TRBV13 and TRBJ1-2, with 8 bases identical to TRBD1. V gave up 5 bases and J gave up 3 bases; unmatched junction bases: 8. The CDR3 runs to 15 residues. Per germline, CDR1 PRHDT and CDR2 FYEKMQ (reference sequence). The CDR3 sequence: CASSLRTGRYYGYTF. The DNA for the CDR3 is TGTGCCAGCAGCCTTAGGACAGGGAGGTACTATGGCTACACCTTC.

This clone was observed once. CDR3: CASSPREKTSSGRNTIYF. CDR3 coding DNA: TGTGCCAGCTCACCACGAGAAAAAACATCAAGCGGTAGAAACACCATATATTTT. The V gene is TRBV18, the J gene TRBJ1-3; no definite D call. V was clipped by 1 base and J by 5 bases, with 21 bases between them. This CDR3 is 18 amino acids long. From germline, CDR1 is KGHSH and CDR2 LQKENI.

The CDR3 sequence: CASSLRRVSEQYF. The DNA for the CDR3 is TGTGCCAGCAGTTTACGACGGGTGTCAGAGCAGTACTTC. V is TRBV6-6 and J is TRBJ2-7; no definite D call. CDR1 is MNHNY, CDR2 SVGAGI, per germline (reference sequence). The CDR3 is 13 amino acids. V was trimmed by 4 bases and J by 7 bases, leaving 14 bases between them.

This chain connects TRBV5-6 to TRBJ1-2; 7 bases line up with TRBD1. Losses at the gene ends were 3 bases for V and 6 bases for J; bases not matched to a gene: 20. The CDR3 covers 18 residues. CDR1 and CDR2 from the germline V gene are SGHDT and YYEEEE. CDR3 nucleotide sequence: TGTGCCAGCAGCTCACAGGGGACGGACCCGGGGGGGCTCAATGGCTACACCTTC. Its protein is CASSSQGTDPGGLNGYTF.

V is TRBV15 and J is TRBJ2-5, with a weak D call TRBD1 (6 bases). Germline CDR1 is LNHNV and CDR2 is YYDKDF (reference sequence). CDR3 length: 14 residues. The V gene lost 3 bases and the J gene lost 4 bases, with 12 bases spanning the gap. CDR3 residues: CATSSRGGGETQYF. The CDR3 nucleotides are TGTGCCACCAGCAGCAGGGGTGGAGGAGAGACCCAGTACTTC.

The CDR3 is CASSESGSGKYEQYF. In DNA form, the CDR3 reads TGCGCCAGCAGTGAGTCGGGAAGCGGGAAATACGAGCAGTACTTC. The rearrangement links TRBV10-1 to TRBJ2-7, with 7 bases matching TRBD2. This CDR3 spans 15 amino acids. Unmatched junction bases numbered 6, after V lost 0 bases and J lost 4 bases. Germline V gene data show CDR1 as WNHNN and CDR2 as SYGVQD (reference sequence).

The chain couples TRBV28 to TRBJ1-4; 8 nucleotides line up with TRBD1. Germline trimming cut 6 bases from V and 8 bases from J; bases unmatched to any gene: 8. Germline V gene sequence: CDR1 MDHEN, CDR2 SYDVKM. This CDR3 spans 14 amino acids. The CDR3 sequence: CASSRGTGGEKLFF. CDR3 DNA: TGTGCCAGCAGCCGCGGGACAGGCGGGGAAAAACTGTTTTTT.

The rearrangement links TRBV6-5 to TRBJ2-5; TRBD1 matches at 10 bases. Germline values: CDR1 MNHEY, CDR2 SVGAGI. V trimming: 6 bases; J trimming: 5 bases; junction bases outside the gene matches: 6. This CDR3 comprises 14 residues. In DNA, the CDR3 is TGTGCCAGCAGGGTGACAGGGGGCTGGGAGACCCAGTACTTC. Protein: CASRVTGGWETQYF.

This clone appeared a single time. In DNA, the CDR3 is TGTGCCAGCCGACTAGCGGGAGAGTCCAAAAACATTCAGTACTTC. Translating gives CASRLAGESKNIQYF. V gene TRBV19 combines with J gene TRBJ2-4; 12 positions match TRBD2. Germline assignment: CDR1 LNHDA and CDR2 SQIVND (reference sequence). The CDR3 covers 15 residues. V lost 9 bases to trimming and J lost 2 bases; unmatched junction nucleotides: 5.

This chain links TRBV18 with TRBJ2-4; the D gene is possibly TRBD2 (5 bases). There are 15 residues in the CDR3. Trimming took 5 bases from V and 8 from J, leaving 19 bases between them. The germline CDR1 and CDR2 sequences are KGHSH and LQKENI. CDR3 in amino acids: CASSSLTGSADIQYF. For the CDR3, the DNA is TGTGCCAGCTCATCTCTAACGGGGAGTGCGGACATTCAGTACTTC. The full variable domain, in which reference TRBV18 and TRBJ2-4 provide the parts outside the CDR3, is NAGVMQNPRHLVRRRGQEARLRCSPMKGHSHVYWYRQLPEEGLKFMVYLQKENIIDESGMPKERFSAEFPKEGPSILRIQQVVRGDSAAYFCASSSLTGSADIQYFGAGTRLSVL.

The gene calls are TRBV11-2 and TRBJ2-7; the D gene is possibly TRBD2 (6 bases). The CDR3 spans 13 residues. CDR1 SGHAT and CDR2 FQNNGV come from the germline V gene. Trimming shortened V by 2 bases and J by 7 bases, and 12 bases separated the two germline ends. The CDR3 loop is CASSLNLAWEQYF. Written as DNA, the CDR3 is TGTGCCAGCAGCTTAAATCTAGCGTGGGAGCAGTACTTC.

DNA of the CDR3: TGTGCCAGCAAGTGGGGGACAGGGACTCACAAATCCTACGAGCAGTACTTC. The encoded protein is CASKWGTGTHKSYEQYF. This chain uses TRBV2 with TRBJ2-7; 9 bases agree with TRBD1. The CDR3 sequence is 17 residues long. The V gene's germline CDR1 is SNHLY and CDR2 FYNNEI. V lost 7 bases, J lost 1 base, and 14 bases stayed unmatched.

This chain joins TRBV18 and TRBJ1-5; D possibly corresponds to TRBD1 (5 bases). There are 18 residues in the CDR3. The V and J ends lost 5 bases and 2 bases respectively, with 22 bases between them. Germline V gene sequence: CDR1 KGHSH, CDR2 LQKENI. CDR3 protein: CASSSKNPGIRGNQPQHF. CDR3 DNA sequence: TGTGCCAGCTCATCCAAGAACCCAGGGATACGAGGCAATCAGCCCCAGCATTTT.

The DNA of the CDR3 is TGTGCCAGCAGTTTGGACGGACAGGGGGCAAGCTACGAGCAGTACTTC. Amino acid sequence: CASSLDGQGASYEQYF. The genes are TRBV27 and TRBJ2-7; 11 positions match TRBD1. J was trimmed by 3 bases and V by 3 bases; bases with no gene match: 7. From germline, CDR1 is MNHEY and CDR2 SMNVEV (reference sequence). The CDR3 consists of 16 residues.

This clone was picked up a small number of times. The V call is TRBV19, the J call TRBJ1-1; perhaps TRBD1 as D (5 bases). The CDR3 sequence is 13 residues long. Germline lookup yields CDR1 LNHDA and CDR2 SQIVND (reference sequence). V was trimmed by 3 bases and J by 5 bases, leaving 10 bases between them. DNA for the CDR3: TGTGCCAGTAGTATCTGGGGCCGGACTGAAGCTTTCTTT. Its translation: CASSIWGRTEAFF.

This chain joins TRBV19 and TRBJ2-5; possible D gene TRBD1, 5 bases. V was pared by 5 bases and J by 5 bases, with 12 bases between. The CDR3 loop spans 13 amino acids. The germline V gene has CDR1 LNHDA and CDR2 SQIVND (reference sequence). The CDR3 DNA reads as TGTGCCAGTAGTCCACGTAGGGGTGAGACCCAGTACTTC. It yields the protein CASSPRRGETQYF.